The rows below give T cell receptor beta chains drawn from one sample of a study of OX40 agonist ivuxolimab in advanced cancers. The table came from immunoSEQ multiplex PCR; TCRdb's copy has only in-frame clones and leaves some out. The sample lists about 72,000 clones; more than 65% were seen once. The specimen comprised CD4+ or CD8+ T cells sorted from blood, sampled in a trial of the OX40 agonist ivuxolimab. All receptors come from an adult with an advanced solid tumor such as melanoma, head and neck, liver or kidney cancer. The CDR3 runs from the conserved cysteine through the conserved F or W. D genes are given only for firm matches. Part of the rows lack a size; the others show once, few, many or a class for expanded clones.

NA	TRBV7-9	NA	TRBJ2-5	CASSLIKQNKYQETQYF	TGTGCCAGCAGCCTAATTAAACAAAACAAGTACCAAGAGACCCAGTACTTC
NA	TRBV27	NA	TRBJ1-2	CASSFGRGGDGYTF	TGTGCCAGCAGTTTTGGCCGTGGGGGGGATGGCTACACCTTC
NA	TRBV6-5	TRBD2	TRBJ2-5	CASSLSLAAFQETQYF	TGTGCCAGCAGTTTATCACTAGCGGCGTTCCAAGAGACCCAGTACTTC
once	TRBV7-2	TRBD2	TRBJ2-1	CASSSGTSYYNEQFF	TGTGCCAGCAGCTCCGGGACTAGTTACTACAATGAGCAGTTCTTC
NA	TRBV2	NA	TRBJ2-3	CASRPEGGRYF	TGTGCCAGCAGGCCGGAGGGGGGAAGGTATTTT
NA	TRBV5-1	TRBD1	TRBJ2-1	CASSLAPGTGSYNEQFF	TGCGCCAGCAGCTTGGCCCCCGGGACAGGGTCCTACAATGAGCAGTTCTTC
NA	TRBV6-6	NA	TRBJ1-1	CASSPLREAFF	TGTGCCAGCAGTCCCCTCAGGGAAGCTTTCTTT
NA	TRBV29-1	NA	TRBJ2-7	CSVALQGDSYEQYF	TGCAGCGTTGCCCTCCAGGGAGACAGCTACGAGCAGTACTTC
NA	TRBV19	TRBD1	TRBJ2-5	CASSTSGGGETQYF	TGTGCCAGTAGTACATCAGGGGGCGGGGAGACCCAGTACTTC
NA	TRBV2	NA	TRBJ1-3	CASRRPQELSGNTIYF	TGTGCCAGCAGGAGACCACAGGAACTTTCTGGAAACACCATATATTTT
NA	TRBV6-1	TRBD1	TRBJ1-1	CASSLTGGGNEAFF	TGTGCCAGCAGTCTGACAGGGGGCGGAAATGAAGCTTTCTTT
NA	TRBV5-1	TRBD2	TRBJ2-3	CASGLGVAGAADTQYF	TGCGCCAGCGGACTCGGGGTAGCGGGAGCTGCAGATACGCAGTATTTT
NA	TRBV2	TRBD1	TRBJ1-1	CASMFQGAGTEAFF	TGTGCCAGCATGTTTCAGGGGGCGGGAACTGAAGCTTTCTTT
NA	TRBV7-3	TRBD1	TRBJ2-1	CASSLATSRTGVGMVNEQFF	TGTGCCAGCAGCTTAGCCACCTCTAGGACAGGGGTCGGTATGGTAAATGAGCAGTTCTTC
few	TRBV6-5	NA	TRBJ2-3	CASKLGGHADTQYF	TGTGCCAGCAAACTGGGGGGGCATGCAGATACGCAGTATTTT
few	TRBV11-2	NA	TRBJ2-7	CASSFGDNSYEQYF	TGTGCCAGCAGCTTTGGGGACAACTCCTACGAGCAGTACTTC
NA	TRBV6-5	TRBD1	TRBJ1-2	CASSLGGANYGYTF	TGTGCCAGCAGTTTAGGGGGCGCAAACTATGGCTACACCTTC
NA	TRBV7-8	TRBD2	TRBJ2-7	CASSLLRLAGSYEQYF	TGTGCCAGCAGCTTATTGAGACTAGCGGGTTCCTACGAGCAGTACTTC
few	TRBV9	NA	TRBJ2-2	CASSGSPLGGLNTGELFF	TGTGCCAGCAGCGGTAGTCCTCTGGGGGGGCTGAACACCGGGGAGCTGTTTTTT
once	TRBV27	TRBD1	TRBJ2-7	CASSFHGGQGVEQYF	TGTGCCAGCAGTTTCCACGGGGGACAGGGGGTCGAGCAGTACTTC
NA	TRBV4-3	TRBD2	TRBJ2-7	CASSVGTSGSESYEQYF	TGCGCCAGCAGCGTCGGGACTAGCGGGAGCGAGTCCTACGAGCAGTACTTC
NA	TRBV27	NA	TRBJ1-3	CASRQGISGNTIYF	TGTGCCAGCAGGCAAGGGATCTCTGGAAACACCATATATTTT